Below, one TCR beta chain is given with its context. As yet, its antigen is unknown. The sample is drawn from a study of T cells in localized non-small cell lung cancer. Germline assignment: CDR1 LNHDA and CDR2 SQIVND (reference sequence). V lost 0 bases to trimming and J lost 0 bases, with 21 bases between them. The CDR3 is 20 residues long. The table came from immunoSEQ multiplex PCR; TCRdb's copy has only in-frame clones and leaves some out. The sample yields about 78,000 clones, roughly 81% seen once. Broader study findings: It remains possible that heterogeneity exists, since only one tumor region was sequenced. It was uninvolved adjacent lung that showed the highest T cell clonality, exceeding tumor. Higher adjacent-lung clonality was associated with shorter survival. A median approximately 59 of the top 100 tumor clones appeared in adjacent lung.

This clonotype was obtained from a man between 40 and 70 years old with stage I lung adenocarcinoma. Sample: peripheral blood, taken before any cancer treatment. The chain uses TRBV19 and TRBJ2-4; D is ambiguous. The CDR3 loop is CASSIDYSGRKTLAKNIQYF. The CDR3, as DNA: TGTGCCAGTAGTATAGATTATAGTGGCAGGAAGACGCTAGCCAAAAACATTCAGTACTTC.